What follows are 2 T cell receptor beta chains derived from one specimen sequenced in a study of vaccination effects on CD4 cells after COVID-19. Antigen specificity for these receptors is unknown. Antigen-specific CD4+ T cells were first expanded with viral peptide pools by the ViraFEST assay and only then sequenced. Scientists isolated CD4+ T cells after a roughly nine-day culture period ended. Nucleocapsid antibodies stayed negative before and after vaccination, showing no earlier SARS-CoV-2 infection. Produced via immunoSEQ multiplex PCR; TCRdb's table is partial and in-frame only. The table has about 41,000 clones, around 77% seen once. The sequences come from CD4+ T cells from PBMCs cultured with HCoV-NL63 spike peptides, collected before COVID-19 vaccination. These TCRs come from a human donor who received a COVID-19 vaccine.

A note on this clone: Other DNA sequences in this specimen translate into the identical CDR3. The chain has TRBV6-5 and TRBJ1-5; D unclear. The CDR3 is 13 residues long. Germline CDR1 and CDR2: MNHEY and SVGAGI. With 8 bases removed from V and 0 bases from J, the gap between germline ends came to 8 bases. CDR3 sequence (DNA): TGTGCCAGCCGAAGGGATAGCAATCAGCCCCAGCATTTT. Its translation is CASRRDSNQPQHF.

This sequence joins TRBV24-1 and TRBJ1-2; D is unresolved. There are 14 residues in the CDR3. Trimming left V 3 bases short and J 0 bases short, with 7 bases between. The V gene's germline CDR1 is KGHDR and CDR2 SFDVKD. The CDR3 sequence is CATSDDTANYGYTF. The CDR3, as DNA: TGTGCCACCAGTGATGATACAGCTAACTATGGCTACACCTTC.